The clone carrying this TCR beta chain was detected only a few times. The antigen is not known. The PCR ran on 60 Vbeta and 13 Jbeta primers. Some clones are missing from TCRdb's copy, which holds only in-frame ones; the method was immunoSEQ multiplex PCR. The sample holds roughly 200,000 clones, about 80% seen once. This sample stems from a study of cytomegalovirus exposure and HLA in healthy donors. The study, taken as a whole, reports: CMV serostatus was the sole immune exposure information available.

Sequencing input: PBMCs. The origin of this receptor is a woman aged 60 to 75 in good health and CMV-seropositive.

CDR3 protein: CASRRENTGELFF. CDR3 nucleotides: TGTGCCAGCAGGCGGGAGAACACCGGGGAGCTGTTTTTT. The V call is TRBV2, the J call TRBJ2-2; a weak D match, TRBD2 (6 bases). The V and J ends lost 6 bases and 1 base respectively, with 6 bases between them. Per the germline V gene, CDR1 is SNHLY and CDR2 is FYNNEI. The CDR3 is 13 amino acids.